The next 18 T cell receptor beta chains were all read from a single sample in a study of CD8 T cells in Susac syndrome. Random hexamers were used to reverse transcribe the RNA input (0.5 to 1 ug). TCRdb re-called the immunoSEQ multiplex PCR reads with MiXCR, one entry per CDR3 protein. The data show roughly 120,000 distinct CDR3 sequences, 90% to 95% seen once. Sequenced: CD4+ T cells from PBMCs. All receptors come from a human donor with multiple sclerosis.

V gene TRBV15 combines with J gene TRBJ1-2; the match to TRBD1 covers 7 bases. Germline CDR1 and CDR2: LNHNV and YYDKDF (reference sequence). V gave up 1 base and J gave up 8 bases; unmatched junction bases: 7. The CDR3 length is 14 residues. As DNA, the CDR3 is TGTGCCACCAGCAGAGCGGAGGGGGCTCAGGGCTACACCTTC. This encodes CATSRAEGAQGYTF.

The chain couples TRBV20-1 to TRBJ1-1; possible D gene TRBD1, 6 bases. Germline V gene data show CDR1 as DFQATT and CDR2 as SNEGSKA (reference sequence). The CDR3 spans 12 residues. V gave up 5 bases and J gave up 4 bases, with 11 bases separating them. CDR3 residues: CSAAMTGTEAFF. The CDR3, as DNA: TGCAGTGCTGCAATGACAGGCACTGAAGCTTTCTTT.

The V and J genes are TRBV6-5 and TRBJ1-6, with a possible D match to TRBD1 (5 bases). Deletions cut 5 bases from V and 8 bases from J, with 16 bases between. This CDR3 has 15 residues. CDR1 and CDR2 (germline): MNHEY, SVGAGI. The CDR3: CASSGQGVLHSPLHF. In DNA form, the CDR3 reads TGTGCCAGCAGTGGCCAGGGTGTTCTGCATTCACCCCTCCACTTT.

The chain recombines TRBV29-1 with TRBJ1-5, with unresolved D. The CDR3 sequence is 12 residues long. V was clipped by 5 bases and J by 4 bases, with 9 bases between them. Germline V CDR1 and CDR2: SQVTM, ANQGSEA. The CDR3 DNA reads TGCAGCGTTTCGGTCGATAATCAGCCCCAGCATTTT. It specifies CSVSVDNQPQHF.

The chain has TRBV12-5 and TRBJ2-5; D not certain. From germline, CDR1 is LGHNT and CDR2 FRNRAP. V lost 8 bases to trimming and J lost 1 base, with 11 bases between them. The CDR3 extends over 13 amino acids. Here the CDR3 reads CASKSVAQETQYF. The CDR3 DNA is TGTGCTAGTAAGTCGGTGGCCCAAGAGACCCAGTACTTC.

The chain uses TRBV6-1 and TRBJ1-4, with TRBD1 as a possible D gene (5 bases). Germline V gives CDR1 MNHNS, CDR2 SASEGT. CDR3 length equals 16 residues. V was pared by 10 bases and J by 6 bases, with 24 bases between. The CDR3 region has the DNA TGTGCCACCCTCTTTGGCCTCGGGACGGGTCATGAAAAACTGTTTTTT. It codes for CATLFGLGTGHEKLFF.

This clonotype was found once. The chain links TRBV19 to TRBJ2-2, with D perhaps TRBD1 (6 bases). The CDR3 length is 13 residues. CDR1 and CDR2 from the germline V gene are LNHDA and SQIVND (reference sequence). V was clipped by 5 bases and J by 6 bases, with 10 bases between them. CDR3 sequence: CASSSQGPGELFF. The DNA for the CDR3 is TGTGCCAGTAGTTCACAGGGTCCCGGGGAGCTGTTTTTT.

CDR3 in DNA: TGTGCCAGCAGCAAAGGAACTAATGAAAAACTGTTTTTT. Its translation: CASSKGTNEKLFF. This chain links TRBV7-3 with TRBJ1-4; D call uncertain. In germline, CDR1 is SGHTA, CDR2 FQGTGA. The CDR3 is 13 residues long. V lost 5 bases and J 1 base, leaving 5 bases between the germline ends.

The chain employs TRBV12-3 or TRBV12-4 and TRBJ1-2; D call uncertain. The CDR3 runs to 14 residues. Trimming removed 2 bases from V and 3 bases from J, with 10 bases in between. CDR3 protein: CASSLNGLHYGYTF. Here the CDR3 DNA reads TGTGCCAGCAGTTTAAACGGACTTCACTATGGCTACACCTTC.

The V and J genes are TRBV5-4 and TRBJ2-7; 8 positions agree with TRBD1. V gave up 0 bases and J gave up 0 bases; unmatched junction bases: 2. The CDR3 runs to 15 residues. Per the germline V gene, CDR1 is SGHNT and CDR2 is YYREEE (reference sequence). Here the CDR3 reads CASSLGTGSSYEQYF. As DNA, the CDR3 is TGTGCCAGCAGCTTGGGGACAGGGAGCTCCTACGAGCAGTACTTC.

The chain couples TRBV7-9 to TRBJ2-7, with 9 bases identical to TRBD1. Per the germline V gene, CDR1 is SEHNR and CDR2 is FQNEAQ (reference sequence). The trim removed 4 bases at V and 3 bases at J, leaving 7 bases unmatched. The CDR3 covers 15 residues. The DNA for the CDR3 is TGTGCCAGCAGCTCGAGGACAGGGGCAAACTACGAGCAGTACTTC. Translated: CASSSRTGANYEQYF. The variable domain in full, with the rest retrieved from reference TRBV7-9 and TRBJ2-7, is DTGVSQNPRHKITKRGQNVTFRCDPISEHNRLYWYRQTLGQGPEFLTYFQNEAQLEKSRLLSDRFSAERPKGSFSTLEIQRTEQGDSAMYLCASSSRTGANYEQYFGPGTRLTVT.

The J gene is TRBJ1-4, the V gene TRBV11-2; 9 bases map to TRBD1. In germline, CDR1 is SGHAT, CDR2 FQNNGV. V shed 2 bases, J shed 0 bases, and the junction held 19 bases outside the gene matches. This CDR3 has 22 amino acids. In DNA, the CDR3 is TGTGCCAGCAGCTTAAGACCGGTCGTTAACAGGGGGCTCCTTGCAACTAATGAAAAACTGTTTTTT. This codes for CASSLRPVVNRGLLATNEKLFF.

The CDR3, as DNA: TGTGCCTGGGGGACAGCCCAAGAGACCCAGTACTTC. This gives the protein CAWGTAQETQYF. The rearrangement joins TRBV30 to TRBJ2-5; 7 bases are a match to TRBD1. The trim removed 5 bases at V and 1 base at J, leaving 1 base unmatched. The CDR3 is made up of 12 amino acids. Germline loops: CDR1 GTSNPN, CDR2 SVGIG (reference sequence).

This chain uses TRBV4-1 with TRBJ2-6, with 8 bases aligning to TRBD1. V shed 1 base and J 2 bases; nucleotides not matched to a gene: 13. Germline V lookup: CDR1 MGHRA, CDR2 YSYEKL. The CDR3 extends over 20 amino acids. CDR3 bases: TGCGCCAGCAGCCAAGTGGCAGCGACAGGGGAATTCGCTGGGGCCAACGTCCTGACTTTC. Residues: CASSQVAATGEFAGANVLTF.

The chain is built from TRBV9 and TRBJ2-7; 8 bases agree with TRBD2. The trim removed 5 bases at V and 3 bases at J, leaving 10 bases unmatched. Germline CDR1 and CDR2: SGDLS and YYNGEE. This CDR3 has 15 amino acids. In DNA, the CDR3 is TGTGCCAGCAGTGAGGGAGTAGCGGGACTCTACGAGCAGTACGTC. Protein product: CASSEGVAGLYEQYV.

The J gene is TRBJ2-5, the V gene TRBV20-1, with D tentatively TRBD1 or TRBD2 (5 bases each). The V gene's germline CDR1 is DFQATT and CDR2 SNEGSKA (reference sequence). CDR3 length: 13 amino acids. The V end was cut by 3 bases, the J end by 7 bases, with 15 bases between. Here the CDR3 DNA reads TGCAGTGCTAGTCACGGCCAGGGAGCGACCCAGTACTTC. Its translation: CSASHGQGATQYF.

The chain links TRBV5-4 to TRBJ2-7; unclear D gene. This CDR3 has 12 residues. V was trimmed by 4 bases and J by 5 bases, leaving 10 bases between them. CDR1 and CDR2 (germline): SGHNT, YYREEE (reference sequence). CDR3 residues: CASSTLGDEQYF. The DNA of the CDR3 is TGTGCCAGCAGCACCCTTGGGGACGAGCAGTACTTC.

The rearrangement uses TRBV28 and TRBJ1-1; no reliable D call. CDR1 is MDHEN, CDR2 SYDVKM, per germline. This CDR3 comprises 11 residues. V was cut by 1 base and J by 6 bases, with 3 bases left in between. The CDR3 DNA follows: TGTGCCAGCAGTTTATCTTCTGAAGCTTTCTTT. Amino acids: CASSLSSEAFF.